This TCR beta chain was captured in a study of blood T cell repertoires in COVID-19. Study-wide context: Sites in the United States, Italy and Spain provided acute and convalescent COVID-19 samples.

Assay used: immunoSEQ multiplex PCR; TCRdb lists only in-frame clones, some missing. The table has tens of thousands of clones, less than 80% seen once. V trimming: 2 bases; J trimming: 4 bases; junction bases outside the gene matches: 7. The germline V gene encodes CDR1 KGHSH and CDR2 LQKENI. CDR3 size: 15 residues. The TCR originated in a man aged 55-75 years with acute or convalescent COVID-19. Material: peripheral blood. The genes are TRBV18 and TRBJ2-7, with TRBD1 matching over 8 bases. CDR3 sequence reads: CASSPYRQGAYEQYF. The CDR3 coding sequence is TGTGCCAGCTCACCATACCGTCAGGGGGCTTACGAGCAGTACTTC.